The clone carrying this T cell receptor beta chain has just a few counts. The source of the sample is a study of blood T cell repertoires in COVID-19. At the level of the study: Samples of COVID-19 (acute and convalescent) were obtained from the United States, Italy and Spain. T cells, B-cell-depleted T cells, or PBMCs provided the cDNA or gDNA that served as material.

In the original processing: Estimation of nucleated cell counts relied on the amplification of reference gene primers. Profiling relied on immunoSEQ multiplex PCR, and the TCRdb table lists in-frame clones only, not all of them. V and J calls and clone size are those listed in that table; D and trimming were worked out from the DNA. Of about 170,000 clones in the sample, around three quarters were seen once. Sequencing was carried out using peripheral blood. The source of this sequence is a man aged 55 to 70 with acute or convalescent COVID-19.

CDR3 region: CASSFFKGGTEAFF. The CDR3 coding sequence is TGTGCCAGCAGCTTTTTTAAAGGGGGCACTGAAGCTTTCTTT. The chain uses TRBV6-5 and TRBJ1-1; possible D gene TRBD1, 6 bases. Germline V CDR1 and CDR2: MNHEY, SVGAGI. The length of the CDR3 is 14 residues. V was clipped by 6 bases and J by 4 bases, with 15 bases between them.